Below, 18 T cell receptor beta chains from the same sample are listed, as sequenced in a study of blood T cell repertoires in COVID-19. Profiled with immunoSEQ multiplex PCR; TCRdb holds only in-frame clones, not every one. The sample holds 80,000 to 95,000 clones; 85% are singletons and the top ten take roughly 40%. The sample comprised peripheral blood. All receptors come from a man aged 80 or over with acute or convalescent COVID-19.

V is TRBV29-1 and J is TRBJ2-7, with 8 bases aligning to TRBD2. V shed 4 bases, J shed 6 bases, and the junction held 8 bases outside the gene matches. The CDR3 is made up of 13 amino acids. CDR1 and CDR2 (germline): SQVTM, ANQGSEA. CDR3 amino acids: CSVASGRGREQYF. The CDR3 bases are TGCAGCGTTGCGAGCGGGAGAGGCCGCGAGCAGTACTTC.

The V gene is TRBV5-4, the J gene TRBJ2-1; TRBD1 aligns across 10 bases. V gave up 4 bases and J gave up 6 bases; unmatched junction bases: 10. This CDR3 comprises 16 residues. Germline V gene sequence: CDR1 SGHNT, CDR2 YYREEE (reference sequence). CDR3 in amino acids: CASSQSGTGVLNEQFF. CDR3 nucleotide sequence: TGTGCCAGCAGCCAATCCGGGACAGGGGTACTCAATGAGCAGTTCTTC.

The chain couples TRBV2 to TRBJ2-1, with D tentatively TRBD1 (6 bases). V was clipped by 0 bases and J by 0 bases, with 9 bases between them. The CDR3 covers 16 residues. Per the germline V gene, CDR1 is SNHLY and CDR2 is FYNNEI. In nucleotides, the CDR3 is TGTGCCAGCAGTGAAGCGGGGGCGAGCTCCTACAATGAGCAGTTCTTC. Protein sequence: CASSEAGASSYNEQFF.

This chain uses TRBV7-2 with TRBJ1-2; TRBD1 is a possible D gene (5 bases). Trimming took off 1 base at V and 7 bases at J, with 13 bases between the two ends. This CDR3 is built from 14 residues. CDR1 is SGHTA, CDR2 FQGNSA, per germline. The CDR3 protein is CASSLGSGGGGYTF. CDR3 coding DNA: TGTGCCAGCAGCTTAGGTTCGGGGGGTGGTGGCTACACCTTC. Supplemented by reference TRBV7-2 and TRBJ1-2, the full variable domain reads GAGVSQSPSNKVTEKGKDVELRCDPISGHTALYWYRQSLGQGLEFLIYFQGNSAPDKSGLPSDRFSAERTGGSVSTLTIQRTQQEDSAVYLCASSLGSGGGGYTFGSGTRLTVV.

The chain recombines TRBV5-1 with TRBJ2-1, with D maybe TRBD2 (5 bases). The CDR3 contains 14 residues. The germline V gene has CDR1 SGHRS and CDR2 YFSETQ. With 1 base removed from V and 9 bases from J, the gap between germline ends came to 14 bases. CDR3 residues: CASSLHDPAGEQFF. The CDR3 DNA is TGCGCCAGCAGCTTGCACGACCCGGCGGGTGAGCAGTTCTTC.

This CDR3 is CASSLGGETEQFF. CDR3 nucleotides: TGCGCCAGCAGCCTGGGAGGAGAGACTGAGCAGTTCTTC. This chain connects TRBV5-1 to TRBJ2-1, with D possibly matching TRBD2 (6 bases). The CDR3 consists of 13 residues. Germline V gene lookup returns CDR1 SGHRS and CDR2 YFSETQ. V dropped 4 bases and J dropped 9 bases, with 14 bases sitting between them. Supplemented by reference TRBV5-1 and TRBJ2-1, the full variable domain reads KAGVTQTPRYLIKTRGQQVTLSCSPISGHRSVSWYQQTPGQGLQFLFEYFSETQRNKGNFPGRFSGRQFSNSRSEMNVSTLELGDSALYLCASSLGGETEQFFGPGTRLTVL.

The V gene is TRBV5-4, the J gene TRBJ2-3; 9 nucleotides align to TRBD1. The CDR3 extends over 15 amino acids. CDR1 and CDR2 from the germline V gene are SGHNT and YYREEE (reference sequence). V was pared by 4 bases and J by 5 bases, with 8 bases of the junction left unmatched. The CDR3 protein is CASSPGQGFRDTQYF. In nucleotides, the CDR3 is TGTGCCAGCAGCCCGGGACAGGGCTTTAGAGATACGCAGTATTTT.

This sequence joins TRBV19 and TRBJ2-7, with D perhaps TRBD1 (5 bases). Germline CDR1 LNHDA, CDR2 SQIVND (reference sequence). The CDR3 is 13 residues long. V lost 5 bases to trimming and J lost 2 bases, with 10 bases between them. CDR3 DNA: TGTGCCAGTAGTGTAAGCAGGGCCTACGAGCAGTACTTC. It translates to CASSVSRAYEQYF.

The chain links TRBV3-1 (or the pseudogene TRBV3-2) to TRBJ2-3; tentatively, D is TRBD2 (5 bases). Germline V gene lookup returns CDR1 LGHDT and CDR2 YNNKEL (reference sequence). Trimming cost V 3 bases and J 4 bases, with 11 bases left between them. CDR3 size: 14 residues. Here the CDR3 DNA reads TGTGCCAGCAGCCACCGGGTGGAGGCAGATACGCAGTATTTT. Its protein is CASSHRVEADTQYF.

The chain couples TRBV4-2 to TRBJ2-2; D remains ambiguous. This CDR3 is 15 amino acids long. Per the germline V gene, CDR1 is LGHNA and CDR2 is YNFKEQ. V was cut by 4 bases and J by 5 bases, with 14 bases left in between. As DNA, the CDR3 is TGTGCCAGCAGCCCAAACGGATTCGGGACCGGGGAGCTGTTTTTT. Amino acid sequence: CASSPNGFGTGELFF.

The J gene is TRBJ2-4, the V gene TRBV29-1; TRBD1 is a possible D gene (6 bases). The CDR3 contains 14 residues. Germline values: CDR1 SQVTM, CDR2 ANQGSEA. The V end was cut by 4 bases, the J end by 1 base, with 11 bases between. CDR3 sequence reads: CSVARGPAKNIQYF. The CDR3 coding sequence is TGCAGCGTTGCCAGGGGTCCGGCCAAAAACATTCAGTACTTC.

The gene calls are TRBV18 and TRBJ1-1; TRBD1 matches at 7 bases. Germline V lookup: CDR1 KGHSH, CDR2 LQKENI. The CDR3 extends over 16 amino acids. Trimming at V came to 3 bases and at J to 7 bases, leaving 14 bases not matched to a gene. Here the CDR3 DNA reads TGTGCCAGCTCACCTCCCAAAACAGGGGCGAATATTGAAGCTTTCTTT. Translation gives CASSPPKTGANIEAFF.

This rearrangement joins TRBV6-5 to TRBJ1-1, with D perhaps TRBD1 (5 bases). Germline values: CDR1 MNHEY, CDR2 SVGAGI. V lost 11 bases to trimming and J lost 0 bases, with 19 bases between them. CDR3 length: 15 residues. This CDR3 reads CAGRRTITLNTEAFF. CDR3 in DNA: TGTGCCGGTCGCCGGACAATCACATTGAACACTGAAGCTTTCTTT.

The chain recombines TRBV10-3 with TRBJ1-1, with D uncertain. Germline-derived CDR1 and CDR2 are ENHRY and SYGVKD. V was cut by 3 bases and J by 4 bases, with 3 bases left in between. The length of the CDR3 is 11 residues. In DNA form, the CDR3 reads TGTGCCATCAGTGACATCACTGAAGCTTTCTTT. Amino acids: CAISDITEAFF.

The rearrangement links TRBV10-3 to TRBJ1-2; 10 nucleotides match TRBD1. The germline gives CDR1 ENHRY, CDR2 SYGVKD. The V segment lost 5 bases and the J segment 1 base; nucleotides outside the gene matches: 7. The CDR3 totals 16 residues. CDR3: CAISPTGGNFNYGYTF. DNA for the CDR3: TGTGCCATCAGTCCGACAGGGGGCAACTTTAACTATGGCTACACCTTC.

The genes are TRBV6-4 and TRBJ2-3; weak D call: TRBD1 (6 bases). This CDR3 region has 14 residues. V was clipped by 5 bases and J by 0 bases, with 9 bases between them. Germline loops: CDR1 MRHNA, CDR2 SNTAGT. CDR3 sequence reads: CASSWDTSTDTQYF. DNA for the CDR3: TGTGCCAGCAGTTGGGACACAAGCACAGATACGCAGTATTTT.

V is TRBV2 and J is TRBJ2-7; perhaps TRBD1 as D (5 bases). V lost 5 bases and J 6 bases, leaving 17 bases between the germline ends. This CDR3 comprises 14 residues. Germline loops: CDR1 SNHLY, CDR2 FYNNEI. CDR3 in amino acids: CASSSLGLGREQYF. The CDR3 DNA reads TGTGCCAGCAGTAGCCTTGGGCTGGGGCGCGAGCAGTACTTC.

This clone has a count of ten or more. This chain joins TRBV9 and TRBJ1-3, with TRBD1 as a possible D gene (6 bases). Germline-derived CDR1 and CDR2 are SGDLS and YYNGEE. This CDR3 spans 17 amino acids. V was trimmed by 0 bases and J by 0 bases, leaving 13 bases between them. CDR3 protein: CASSVVDSSTSGNTIYF. The CDR3, as DNA: TGTGCCAGCAGCGTAGTGGACAGCTCTACCTCTGGAAACACCATATATTTT.